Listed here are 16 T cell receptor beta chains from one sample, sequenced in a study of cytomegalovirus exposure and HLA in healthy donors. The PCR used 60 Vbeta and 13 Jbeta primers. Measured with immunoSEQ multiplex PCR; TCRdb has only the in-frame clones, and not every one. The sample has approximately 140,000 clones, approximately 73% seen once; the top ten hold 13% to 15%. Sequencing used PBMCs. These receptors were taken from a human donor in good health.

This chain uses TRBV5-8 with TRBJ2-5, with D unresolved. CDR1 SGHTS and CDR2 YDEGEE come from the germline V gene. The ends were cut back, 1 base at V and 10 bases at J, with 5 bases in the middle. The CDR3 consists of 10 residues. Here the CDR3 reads CASSLIFQYF. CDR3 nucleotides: TGTGCCAGCAGCTTGATCTTCCAGTACTTC.

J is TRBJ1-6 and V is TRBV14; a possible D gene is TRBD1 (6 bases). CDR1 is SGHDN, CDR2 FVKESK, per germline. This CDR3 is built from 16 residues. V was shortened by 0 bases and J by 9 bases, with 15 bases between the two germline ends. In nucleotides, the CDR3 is TGTGCCAGCAGCCAAGATTCAGAGGGGGTTCTTTCACCCCTCCACTTT. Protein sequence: CASSQDSEGVLSPLHF.

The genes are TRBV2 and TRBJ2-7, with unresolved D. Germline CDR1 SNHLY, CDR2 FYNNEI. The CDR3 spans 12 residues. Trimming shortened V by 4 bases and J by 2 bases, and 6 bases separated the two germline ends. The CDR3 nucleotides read TGTGCCAGCAGTGGTCCCACCTACGAGCAGTACTTC. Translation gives CASSGPTYEQYF.

The CDR3 region is CASSMSGEVHTIYF. The CDR3 DNA reads as TGTGCCAGTAGTATGTCAGGGGAAGTACACACCATATATTTT. V usage is TRBV19 and J usage is TRBJ1-3, with D perhaps matching TRBD1 (6 bases). This CDR3 is 14 amino acids long. The V end lost 3 bases, the J end lost 8 bases, and 14 bases lay between the germline ends. The V gene's germline CDR1 is LNHDA and CDR2 SQIVND (reference sequence).

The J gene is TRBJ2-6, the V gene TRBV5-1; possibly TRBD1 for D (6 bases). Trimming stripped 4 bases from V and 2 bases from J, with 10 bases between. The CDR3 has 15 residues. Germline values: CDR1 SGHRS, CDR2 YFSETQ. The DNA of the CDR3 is TGCGCCAGCAGCCCCGACAGGCCTGGGGCCAACGTCCTGACTTTC. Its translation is CASSPDRPGANVLTF.

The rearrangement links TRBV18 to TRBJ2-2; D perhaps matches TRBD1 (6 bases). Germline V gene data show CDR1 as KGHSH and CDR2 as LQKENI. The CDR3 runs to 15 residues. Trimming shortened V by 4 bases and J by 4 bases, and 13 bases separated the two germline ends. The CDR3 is CASSLWTDPTGELFF. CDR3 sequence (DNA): TGTGCCAGCTCACTATGGACAGATCCCACCGGGGAGCTGTTTTTT.

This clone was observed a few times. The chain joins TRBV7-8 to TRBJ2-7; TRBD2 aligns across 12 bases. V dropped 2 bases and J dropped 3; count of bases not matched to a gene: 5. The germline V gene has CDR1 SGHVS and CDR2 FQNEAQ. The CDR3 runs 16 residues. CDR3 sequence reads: CASSLRETSGGYEQYF. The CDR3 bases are TGTGCCAGCAGCTTAAGGGAGACTAGCGGGGGCTACGAGCAGTACTTC.

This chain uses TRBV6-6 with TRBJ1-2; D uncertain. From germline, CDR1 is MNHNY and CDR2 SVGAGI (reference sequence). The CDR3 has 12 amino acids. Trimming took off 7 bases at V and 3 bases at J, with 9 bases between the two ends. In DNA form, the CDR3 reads TGTGCCAGCACGGGCGGGTACTATGGCTACACCTTC. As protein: CASTGGYYGYTF.

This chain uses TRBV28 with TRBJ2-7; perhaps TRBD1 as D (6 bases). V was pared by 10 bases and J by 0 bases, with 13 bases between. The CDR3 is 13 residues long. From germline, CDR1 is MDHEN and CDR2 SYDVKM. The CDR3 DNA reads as TGTGCCACTACCGGGACAACCTCCTACGAGCAGTACTTC. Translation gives CATTGTTSYEQYF.

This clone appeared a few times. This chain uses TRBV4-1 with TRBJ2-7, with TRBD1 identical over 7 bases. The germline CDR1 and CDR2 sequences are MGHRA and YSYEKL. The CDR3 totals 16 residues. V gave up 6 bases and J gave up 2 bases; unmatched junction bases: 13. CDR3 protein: CASSRTTGDTAYEQYF. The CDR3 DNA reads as TGCGCCAGCAGTCGAACCACAGGGGATACGGCCTACGAGCAGTACTTC.

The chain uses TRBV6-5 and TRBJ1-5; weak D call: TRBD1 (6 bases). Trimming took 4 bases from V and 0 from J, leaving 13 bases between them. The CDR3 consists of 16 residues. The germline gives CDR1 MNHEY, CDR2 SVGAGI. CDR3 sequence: CASSFMTGYSNQPQHF. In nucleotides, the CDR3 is TGTGCCAGCAGTTTCATGACAGGCTATAGCAATCAGCCCCAGCATTTT.

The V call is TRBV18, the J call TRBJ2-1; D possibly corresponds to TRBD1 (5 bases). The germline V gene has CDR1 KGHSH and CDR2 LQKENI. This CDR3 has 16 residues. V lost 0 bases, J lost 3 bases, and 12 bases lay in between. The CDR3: CASSPPTGPLYNEQFF. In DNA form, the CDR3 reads TGTGCCAGCTCACCACCAACAGGCCCTCTCTACAATGAGCAGTTCTTC.

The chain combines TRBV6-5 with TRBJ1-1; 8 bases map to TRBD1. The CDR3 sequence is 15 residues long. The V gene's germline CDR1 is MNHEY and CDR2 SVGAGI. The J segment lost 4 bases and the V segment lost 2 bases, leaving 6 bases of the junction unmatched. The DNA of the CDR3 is TGTGCCAGCAGTTACGGACAGGGAGGTGGCACTGAAGCTTTCTTT. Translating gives CASSYGQGGGTEAFF.

The CDR3 reads CASSQDPDRTSGRLDEQFF. The CDR3, as DNA: TGCGCCAGCAGCCAAGACCCAGACAGGACTAGCGGGAGGTTGGATGAGCAGTTCTTC. This chain connects TRBV4-1 to TRBJ2-1; 14 bases map to TRBD2. V lost 0 bases, J lost 8 bases, and 12 bases stayed unmatched. The CDR3 has 19 residues. CDR1 is MGHRA and CDR2 is YSYEKL in the germline V gene.

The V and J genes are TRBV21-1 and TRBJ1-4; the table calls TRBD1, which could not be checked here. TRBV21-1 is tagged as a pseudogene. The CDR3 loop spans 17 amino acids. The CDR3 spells CASSNPQTGELNEKLFF. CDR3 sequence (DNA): TGTGCCAGCAGCAATCCCCAGACAGGAGAACTTAATGAAAAACTGTTTTTT.

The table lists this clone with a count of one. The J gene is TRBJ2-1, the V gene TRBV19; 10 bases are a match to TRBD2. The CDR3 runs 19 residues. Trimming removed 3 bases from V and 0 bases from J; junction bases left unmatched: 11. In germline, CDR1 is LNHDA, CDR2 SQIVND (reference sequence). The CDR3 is CASSMGSSGRELSYNEQFF. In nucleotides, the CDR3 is TGTGCCAGTAGTATGGGGTCCAGCGGGAGGGAGCTCTCCTACAATGAGCAGTTCTTC.